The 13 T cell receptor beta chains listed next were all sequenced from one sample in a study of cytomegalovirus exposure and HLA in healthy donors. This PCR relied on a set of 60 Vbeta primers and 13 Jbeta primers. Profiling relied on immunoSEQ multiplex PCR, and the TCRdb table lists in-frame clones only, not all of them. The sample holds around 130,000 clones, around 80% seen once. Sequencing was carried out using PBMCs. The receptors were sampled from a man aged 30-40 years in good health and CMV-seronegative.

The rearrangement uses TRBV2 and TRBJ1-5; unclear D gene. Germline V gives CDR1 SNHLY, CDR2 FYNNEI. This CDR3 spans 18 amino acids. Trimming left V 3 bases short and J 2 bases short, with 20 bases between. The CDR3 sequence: CASSETAGGNFGNQPQHF. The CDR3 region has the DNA TGTGCCAGCAGTGAGACGGCCGGCGGTAATTTTGGCAATCAGCCCCAGCATTTT.

The CDR3 spells CAITSPTGTEAFF. The DNA for the CDR3 is TGTGCCATCACAAGTCCTACGGGTACTGAAGCTTTCTTT. The V gene is TRBV28, the J gene TRBJ1-1; D not certain. There are 13 residues in the CDR3. CDR1 is MDHEN and CDR2 is SYDVKM in the germline V gene. The V end lost 10 bases, the J end lost 5 bases, and 17 bases lay between the germline ends.

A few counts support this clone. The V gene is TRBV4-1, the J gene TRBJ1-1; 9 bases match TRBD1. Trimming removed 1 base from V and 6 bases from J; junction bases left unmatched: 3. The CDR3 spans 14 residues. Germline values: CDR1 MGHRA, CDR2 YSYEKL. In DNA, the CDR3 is TGCGCCAGCAGCCAAGTGGGACAGGGCCCTGAAGCTTTCTTT. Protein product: CASSQVGQGPEAFF.

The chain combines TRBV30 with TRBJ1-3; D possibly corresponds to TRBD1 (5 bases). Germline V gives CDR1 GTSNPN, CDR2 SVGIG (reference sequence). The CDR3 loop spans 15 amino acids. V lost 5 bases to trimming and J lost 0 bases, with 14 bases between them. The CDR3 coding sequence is TGTGCCTGGCGGACACCCCTCTACTCTGGAAACACCATATATTTT. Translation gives CAWRTPLYSGNTIYF.

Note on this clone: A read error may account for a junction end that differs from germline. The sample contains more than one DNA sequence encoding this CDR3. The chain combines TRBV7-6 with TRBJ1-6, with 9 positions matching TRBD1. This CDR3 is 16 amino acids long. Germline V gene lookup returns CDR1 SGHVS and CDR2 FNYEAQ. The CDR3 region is CASSTLDRGENSPLHF. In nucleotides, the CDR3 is TGTGCCAGCAGCACGCTCGACAGGGGGGAAAATTCCCCCCTCCACTTT.

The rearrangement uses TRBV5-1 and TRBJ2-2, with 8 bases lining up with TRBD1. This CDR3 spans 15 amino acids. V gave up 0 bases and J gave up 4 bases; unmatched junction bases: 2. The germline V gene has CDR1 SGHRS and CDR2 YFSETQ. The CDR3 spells CASSLVTGGTGELFF. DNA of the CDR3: TGCGCCAGCAGCTTGGTTACAGGGGGCACCGGGGAGCTGTTTTTT.

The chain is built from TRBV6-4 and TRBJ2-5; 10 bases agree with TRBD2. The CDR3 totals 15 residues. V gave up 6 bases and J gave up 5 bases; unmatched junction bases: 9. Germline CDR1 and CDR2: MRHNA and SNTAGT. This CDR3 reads CASRKTSGEGETQYF. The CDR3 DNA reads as TGTGCCAGCAGAAAAACTAGCGGGGAGGGGGAGACCCAGTACTTC.

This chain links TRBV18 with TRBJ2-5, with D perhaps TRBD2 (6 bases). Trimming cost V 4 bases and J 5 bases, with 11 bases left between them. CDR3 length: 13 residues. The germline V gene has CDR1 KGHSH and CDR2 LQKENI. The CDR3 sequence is CASSRASAETQYF. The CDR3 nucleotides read TGTGCCAGCTCACGGGCTAGCGCCGAGACCCAGTACTTC.

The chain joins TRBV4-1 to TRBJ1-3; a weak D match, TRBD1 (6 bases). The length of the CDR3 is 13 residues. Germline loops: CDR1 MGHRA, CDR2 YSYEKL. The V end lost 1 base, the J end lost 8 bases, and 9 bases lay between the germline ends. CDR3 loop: CASSQAEGDTIYF. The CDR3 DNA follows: TGCGCCAGCAGCCAAGCAGAGGGGGACACCATATATTTT.

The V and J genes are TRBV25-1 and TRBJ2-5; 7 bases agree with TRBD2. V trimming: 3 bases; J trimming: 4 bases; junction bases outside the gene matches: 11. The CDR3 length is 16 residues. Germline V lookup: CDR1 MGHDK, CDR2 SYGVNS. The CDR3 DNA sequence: TGTGCCAGCAGTGATAGAGGATTCCGCGGGGGAGAGACCCAGTACTTC. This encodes CASSDRGFRGGETQYF.

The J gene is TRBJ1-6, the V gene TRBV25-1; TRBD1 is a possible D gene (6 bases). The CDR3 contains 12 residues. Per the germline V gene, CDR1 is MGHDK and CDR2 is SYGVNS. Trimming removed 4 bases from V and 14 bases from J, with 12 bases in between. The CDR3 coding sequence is TGTGCCAGCAGTGGAGGGGGAGGGTCCCTCCACTTT. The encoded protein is CASSGGGGSLHF.

The CDR3 spells CASRTGKGYTF. CDR3 sequence (DNA): TGTGCCAGCAGGACAGGGAAGGGCTACACCTTC. The rearrangement joins TRBV6-6 to TRBJ1-2, with 7 bases that match TRBD1. Germline V gene lookup returns CDR1 MNHNY and CDR2 SVGAGI (reference sequence). The CDR3 is made up of 11 amino acids. Unmatched junction bases numbered 3, after V lost 6 bases and J lost 8 bases.

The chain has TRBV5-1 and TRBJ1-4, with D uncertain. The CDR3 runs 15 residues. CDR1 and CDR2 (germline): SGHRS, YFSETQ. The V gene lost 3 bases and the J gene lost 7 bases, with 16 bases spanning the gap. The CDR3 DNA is TGCGCCAGCAGCTCGGGAGTAGGGCAAGGTGAAAAACTGTTTTTT. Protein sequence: CASSSGVGQGEKLFF. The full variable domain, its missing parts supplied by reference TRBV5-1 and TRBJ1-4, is KAGVTQTPRYLIKTRGQQVTLSCSPISGHRSVSWYQQTPGQGLQFLFEYFSETQRNKGNFPGRFSGRQFSNSRSEMNVSTLELGDSALYLCASSSGVGQGEKLFFGSGTQLSVL.